The rows below give T cell receptor beta chains drawn from one sample of a study of OX40 agonist ivuxolimab in advanced cancers. Profiled with immunoSEQ multiplex PCR; TCRdb holds only in-frame clones, not every one. This sample has tens of thousands of clones, with about 87% found just once. The sequences come from CD4+ or CD8+ T cells sorted from blood, collected in a trial of the OX40 agonist ivuxolimab. The receptors stem from an adult with an advanced solid tumor such as melanoma, head and neck, liver or kidney cancer. Both conserved end residues are part of each CDR3. Each record gives: D gene, J gene, V gene, clone size, CDR3 DNA, CDR3 protein. D genes are given only for firm matches. Only some rows state a clone size, as once, few, many or a class for expanded clones.

>TRBD2|TRBJ2-2|TRBV7-2|NA
TGTGCCAGCAGCACTAGCGGGAACACCGGGGAGCTGTTTTTT
CASSTSGNTGELFF
>TRBD2|TRBJ2-1|TRBV11-2|NA
TGTGCCAGCAGCCGTCGAAGTAGCGGGGCCTACAATGAGCAGTTCTTC
CASSRRSSGAYNEQFF
>NA|TRBJ2-7|TRBV7-3|NA
TGTGCCAGCAGCCGACAAGGTTGGGACACTTCCTACGAGCAGTACTTC
CASSRQGWDTSYEQYF
>NA|TRBJ1-4|TRBV6-1|NA
TGTGCCACTTCTGGGGGTACGGCTAATGAAAAACTGTTTTTT
CATSGGTANEKLFF
>TRBD2|TRBJ2-5|TRBV5-4|NA
TGTGCCAGCAGCTTCCCTAGCGGGACCCAGGAGACCCAGTACTTC
CASSFPSGTQETQYF
>TRBD2|TRBJ2-5|TRBV19|NA
TGTGCCAGTAGTATGAGCGGGAGAGGGGAGACCCAGTACTTC
CASSMSGRGETQYF
>TRBD2|TRBJ2-5|TRBV28|NA
TGTGCCAGCAGTTCCGCTAGCGGGAGAGGGGAGACCCAGTACTTC
CASSSASGRGETQYF
>NA|TRBJ2-5|TRBV7-2|NA
TGTGCCAGCAGCACCCGCCCTAGAGCGGATCAAGAGACCCAGTACTTC
CASSTRPRADQETQYF
>NA|TRBJ2-7|TRBV18|NA
TGTGCCAGCTCACCCGACCGTTTAAATGGGTACTTC
CASSPDRLNGYF
>NA|TRBJ1-1|TRBV19|NA
TGTGCCAGTAGTGGGCAGACAGGTACGTTCACTGAAGCTTTCTTT
CASSGQTGTFTEAFF
>NA|TRBJ2-4|TRBV28|once
TGTGCCAGCAGTTTATTGGGGGTGGGGAACATTCAGTACTTC
CASSLLGVGNIQYF
>NA|TRBJ2-2|TRBV5-1|NA
TGCGCCAGCAGCCCTACCGGGCCGAACACCGGGGAGCTGTTTTTT
CASSPTGPNTGELFF
>NA|TRBJ1-4|TRBV18|NA
TGTGCCAGCTCACTAACAGGAGGGGCTAATGAAAAACTGTTTTTT
CASSLTGGANEKLFF
>NA|TRBJ1-1|TRBV19|NA
TGTGCCAGTAGCAGGGAATTGGTTGCTTTCTTT
CASSRELVAFF
>NA|TRBJ2-3|TRBV7-9|NA
TGTGCCAGCAGCTTGGTCGGGAGCACAGATACGCAGTATTTT
CASSLVGSTDTQYF
>NA|TRBJ2-2|TRBV4-1|NA
TGCGCCAGCAGCCAAGTCGTCGTTCCCGACCCGAACACCGGGGAGCTGTTTTTT
CASSQVVVPDPNTGELFF
>NA|TRBJ2-3|TRBV19|NA
TGTGCCAGTAGGCTCGGGGGTCGAACAGATACGCAGTATTTT
CASRLGGRTDTQYF
>TRBD2|TRBJ2-7|TRBV5-1|once
TGCGCCAGCAGCTGGTCTAGCGGTCCCTACGAGCAGTACTTC
CASSWSSGPYEQYF
>NA|TRBJ2-7|TRBV5-1|NA
TGCGCCAGCAGCTTGGTTGGCGGCACCTACGAGCAGTACTTC
CASSLVGGTYEQYF
>NA|TRBJ2-3|TRBV19|NA
TGTGCCAGTGGATCCGACGCAGATACGCAGTATTTT
CASGSDADTQYF
>NA|TRBJ2-1|TRBV9|NA
TGTGCCAGCGGGGGGCTAGCTTCCAATGAGCAGTTCTTC
CASGGLASNEQFF
>TRBD2|TRBJ2-2|TRBV7-9|once
TGTGCCAGCAGCGCGACTAGCGGGAGGGCCTTCGCCGGGGAGCTGTTTTTT
CASSATSGRAFAGELFF
>NA|TRBJ2-3|TRBV7-3|NA
TGTGCCAGCAGGGCTGGGACGGAGGTAGATACGCAGTATTTT
CASRAGTEVDTQYF
>NA|TRBJ2-3|TRBV5-1|NA
TGCGCCAGCAGCTTCGATAGAGATACGCAGTATTTT
CASSFDRDTQYF
>NA|TRBJ2-4|TRBV6-1|NA
TGTGCCAGCAGCCAAGAGGGAAACATTCAGTACTTC
CASSQEGNIQYF
>TRBD2|TRBJ2-1|TRBV27|NA
TGTGCCAGCAGAGTGCTAGCGGGAGAAGGCGGTGAGCAGTTCTTC
CASRVLAGEGGEQFF
>NA|TRBJ1-5|TRBV19|NA
TGTGCCAGTAGTATAGGGACAAAGGTTAGGAGCAATCAGCCCCAGCATTTT
CASSIGTKVRSNQPQHF
>NA|TRBJ1-3|TRBV6-5|NA
TGTGCCAGCAGTGGAACAAGCTCTGGAAACACCATATATTTT
CASSGTSSGNTIYF
>TRBD2|TRBJ2-2|TRBV5-1|NA
TGCGCCAGCAGCTTGGATGGGGGGGCCGGGGAGCTGTTTTTT
CASSLDGGAGELFF
>NA|TRBJ2-7|TRBV5-1|once
TGCGCCAGCAGCTTGACCGGGATCTCCTACGAGCAGTACTTC
CASSLTGISYEQYF
>NA|TRBJ1-2|TRBV6-6|NA
TGTGCCAGCAGGAACGGACAGCTCTATGGCTACACCTTC
CASRNGQLYGYTF
>NA|TRBJ1-1|TRBV28|NA
TGTGCCAGCAGCTCACCCGGGACTACTCCCACGGGGGCTTTCTTT
CASSSPGTTPTGAFF
>TRBD1|TRBJ1-6|TRBV19|NA
TGTGCCAGTAGAAGCCGGGACAGAAGTTACTCCTATAATTCACCCCTCCACTTT
CASRSRDRSYSYNSPLHF
>NA|TRBJ2-1|TRBV20-1|NA
TGCAGTGCCACCTACAATGAGCAGTTCTTC
CSATYNEQFF
>NA|TRBJ2-5|TRBV15|NA
TGTGCCACCAGCAGAGATCAAGGGAAAGAGACCCAGTACTTC
CATSRDQGKETQYF
>TRBD1|TRBJ2-7|TRBV27|NA
TGTGCCAGCAGAAGACAGGGGCCCTACGAGCAGTACTTC
CASRRQGPYEQYF
>TRBD1|TRBJ2-7|TRBV7-9|NA
TGTGCCAGCAGCTTAGAGGGGCGACAGGGGATGACCTCCTACGAGCAGTACTTC
CASSLEGRQGMTSYEQYF
>NA|TRBJ1-1|TRBV7-3|NA
TGTGCCAGCGCGCGGGGAAGTAACACTGAAGCTTTCTTT
CASARGSNTEAFF
>NA|TRBJ1-2|TRBV7-8|NA
TGTGCCAGCAGCTTAGAACCCCTTCGAGGGGGTGGAGGCTACACCTTC
CASSLEPLRGGGGYTF
>NA|TRBJ2-3|TRBV4-3|NA
TGCGCCAGCAGCCAAGGGGGCCGTTCAGATACGCAGTATTTT
CASSQGGRSDTQYF
>NA|TRBJ2-7|TRBV19|once
TGTGCCAGTAGTATAAATCGAGGCGCCGAGCAGTACTTC
CASSINRGAEQYF
>NA|TRBJ1-4|TRBV7-9|NA
TGTGCCAGCAGCTCCCTTGGCGCTACGGGTGAAAAACTGTTTTTT
CASSSLGATGEKLFF
>NA|TRBJ1-1|TRBV27|once
TGTGCCAGCAGGGGGACTTTGAACACTGAAGCTTTCTTT
CASRGTLNTEAFF
>TRBD2|TRBJ2-1|TRBV2|NA
TGTGCCAGCAGTCCGGGACTAGGGACTCTCAATGAGCAGTTCTTC
CASSPGLGTLNEQFF
>TRBD1|TRBJ1-5|TRBV19|NA
TGTGCCAGTAGTTCCAGGGGGATCGGTAGCAATCAGCCCCAGCATTTT
CASSSRGIGSNQPQHF
>TRBD2|TRBJ2-2|TRBV5-1|NA
TGCGCCAGCAGTCGGGCTACCGGGACTAGCGGAACCGGGGAGCTGTTTTTT
CASSRATGTSGTGELFF
>NA|TRBJ1-2|TRBV28|NA
TGTGCCAGCAGTCGTACCACTTATGGCTACACCTTC
CASSRTTYGYTF
>TRBD2|TRBJ2-1|TRBV9|NA
TGTGCCAGCAGCCCCGACAGCGGGAGAGCCCATGACAATGAGCAGTTCTTC
CASSPDSGRAHDNEQFF
>NA|TRBJ1-2|TRBV4-1|NA
TGCGCCAGCAGCCAAGTGTCCAGGCATAACTATGGCTACACCTTC
CASSQVSRHNYGYTF
>TRBD1|TRBJ1-2|TRBV5-1|NA
TGCGCCAGCAGCTTGAGACAGGGTTCCATTAACTATGGCTACACCTTC
CASSLRQGSINYGYTF
>TRBD1|TRBJ1-1|TRBV10-3|NA
TGTGCCATCAGTGAGTCGCCAGGGGGCGTTTGGACTGAAGCTTTCTTT
CAISESPGGVWTEAFF